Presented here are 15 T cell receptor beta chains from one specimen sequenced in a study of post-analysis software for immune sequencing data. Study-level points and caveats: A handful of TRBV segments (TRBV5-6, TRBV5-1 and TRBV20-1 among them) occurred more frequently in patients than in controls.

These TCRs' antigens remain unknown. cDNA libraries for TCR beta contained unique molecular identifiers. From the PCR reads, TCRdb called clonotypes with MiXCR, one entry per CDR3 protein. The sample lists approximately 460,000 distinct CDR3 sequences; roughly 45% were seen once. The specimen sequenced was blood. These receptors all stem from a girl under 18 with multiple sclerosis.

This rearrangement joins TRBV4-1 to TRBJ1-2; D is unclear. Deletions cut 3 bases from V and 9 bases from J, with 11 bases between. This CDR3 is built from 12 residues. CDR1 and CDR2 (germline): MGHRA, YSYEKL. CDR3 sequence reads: CASSHPRLSYTF. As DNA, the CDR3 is TGCGCCAGCAGCCATCCGCGTCTTAGCTACACCTTC.

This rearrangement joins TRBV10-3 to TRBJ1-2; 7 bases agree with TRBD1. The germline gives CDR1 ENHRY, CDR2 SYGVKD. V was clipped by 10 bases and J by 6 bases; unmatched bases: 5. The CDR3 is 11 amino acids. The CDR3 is CATRQGDGYTF. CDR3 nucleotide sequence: TGTGCCACCAGACAGGGAGATGGCTACACCTTC.

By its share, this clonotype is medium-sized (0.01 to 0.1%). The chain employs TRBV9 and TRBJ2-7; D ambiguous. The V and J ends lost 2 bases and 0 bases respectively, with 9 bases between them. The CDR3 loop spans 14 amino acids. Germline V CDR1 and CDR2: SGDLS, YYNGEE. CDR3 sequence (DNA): TGTGCCAGCAGCGTTGGGCTGAGCTCCTACGAGCAGTACTTC. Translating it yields CASSVGLSSYEQYF.

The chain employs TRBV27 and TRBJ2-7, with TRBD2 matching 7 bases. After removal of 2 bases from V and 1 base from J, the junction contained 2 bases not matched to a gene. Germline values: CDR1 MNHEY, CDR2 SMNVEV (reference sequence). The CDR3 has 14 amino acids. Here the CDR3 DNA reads TGTGCCAGCAGTTTAAAGCGGGAATCCTACGAGCAGTACTTC. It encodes CASSLKRESYEQYF.

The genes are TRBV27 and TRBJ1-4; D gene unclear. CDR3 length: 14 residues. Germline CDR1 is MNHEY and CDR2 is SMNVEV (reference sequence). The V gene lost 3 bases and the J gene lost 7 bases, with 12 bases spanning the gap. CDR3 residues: CASSLGRKGEKLFF. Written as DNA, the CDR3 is TGTGCCAGCAGTTTGGGCAGAAAGGGTGAAAAACTGTTTTTT.

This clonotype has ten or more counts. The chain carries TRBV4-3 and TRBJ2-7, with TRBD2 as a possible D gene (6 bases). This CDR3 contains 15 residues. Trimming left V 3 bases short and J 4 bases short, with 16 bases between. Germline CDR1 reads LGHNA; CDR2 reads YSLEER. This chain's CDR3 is CASSQDPGLGYEQYF. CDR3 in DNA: TGCGCCAGCAGCCAGGATCCGGGACTCGGATACGAGCAGTACTTC.

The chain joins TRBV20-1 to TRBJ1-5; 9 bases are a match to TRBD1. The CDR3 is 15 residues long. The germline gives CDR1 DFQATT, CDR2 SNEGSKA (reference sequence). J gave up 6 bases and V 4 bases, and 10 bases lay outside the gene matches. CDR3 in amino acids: CSANAGTGSFQPQHF. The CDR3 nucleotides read TGCAGTGCTAACGCCGGGACAGGGAGTTTTCAGCCCCAGCATTTT.

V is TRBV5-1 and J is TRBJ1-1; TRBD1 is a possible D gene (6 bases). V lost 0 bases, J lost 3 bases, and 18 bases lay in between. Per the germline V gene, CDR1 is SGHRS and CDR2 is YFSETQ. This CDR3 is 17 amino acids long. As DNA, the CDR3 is TGCGCCAGCAGCTTGGACGGGGGCACGCCGGCTTACACTGAAGCTTTCTTT. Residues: CASSLDGGTPAYTEAFF. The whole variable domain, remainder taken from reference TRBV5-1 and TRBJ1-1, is KAGVTQTPRYLIKTRGQQVTLSCSPISGHRSVSWYQQTPGQGLQFLFEYFSETQRNKGNFPGRFSGRQFSNSRSEMNVSTLELGDSALYLCASSLDGGTPAYTEAFFGQGTRLTVV.

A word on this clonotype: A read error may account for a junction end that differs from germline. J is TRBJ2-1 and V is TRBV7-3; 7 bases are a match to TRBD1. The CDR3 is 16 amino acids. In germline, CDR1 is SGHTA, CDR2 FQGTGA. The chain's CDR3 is CASSPTARGYSNERFF. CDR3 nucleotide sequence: TGTGCCAGCAGCCCGACGGCCAGGGGGTATAGCAATGAGCGGTTCTTC.

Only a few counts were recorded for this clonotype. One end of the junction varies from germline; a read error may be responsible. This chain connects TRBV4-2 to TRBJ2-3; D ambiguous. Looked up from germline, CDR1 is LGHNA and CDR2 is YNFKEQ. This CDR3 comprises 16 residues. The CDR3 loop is CAGSPGPSGSTDTQYF. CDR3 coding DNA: TGTGCCGGCAGCCCCGGGCCCTCTGGGTCCACAGATACGCAGTATTTT.

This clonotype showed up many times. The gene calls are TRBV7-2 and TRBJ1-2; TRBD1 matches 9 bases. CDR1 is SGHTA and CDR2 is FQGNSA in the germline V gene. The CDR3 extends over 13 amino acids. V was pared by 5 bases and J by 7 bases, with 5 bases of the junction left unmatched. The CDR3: CASSQTGGGGYTF. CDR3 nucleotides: TGTGCCAGCAGCCAAACAGGGGGCGGTGGCTACACCTTC.

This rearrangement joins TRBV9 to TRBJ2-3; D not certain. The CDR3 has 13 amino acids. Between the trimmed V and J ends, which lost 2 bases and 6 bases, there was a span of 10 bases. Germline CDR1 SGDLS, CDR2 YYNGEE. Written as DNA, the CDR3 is TGTGCCAGCAGCGTCGGATCCTCGGATACGCAGTATTTT. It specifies CASSVGSSDTQYF.

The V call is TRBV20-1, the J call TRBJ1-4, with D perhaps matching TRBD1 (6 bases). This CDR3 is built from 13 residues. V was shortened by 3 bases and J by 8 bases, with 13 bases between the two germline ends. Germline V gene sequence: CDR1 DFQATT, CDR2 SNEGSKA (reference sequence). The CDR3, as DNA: TGCAGTGCTAGCACAGGGTTAGAGGAAAAACTGTTTTTT. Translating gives CSASTGLEEKLFF.

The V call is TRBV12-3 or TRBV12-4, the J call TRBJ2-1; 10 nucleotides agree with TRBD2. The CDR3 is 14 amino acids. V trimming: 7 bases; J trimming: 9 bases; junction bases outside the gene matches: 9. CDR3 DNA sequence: TGTGCCAGCACCCCGGCTAGCGGGAGTGTTGAGCAGTTCTTC. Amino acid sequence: CASTPASGSVEQFF.

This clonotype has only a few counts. The CDR3 is CASSLVSGQAEAFF. The CDR3 DNA is TGCGCCAGCAGCTTGGTCTCGGGACAGGCTGAAGCTTTCTTT. J is TRBJ1-1 and V is TRBV5-1; 8 bases are shared with TRBD1. With 0 bases clipped from V and 6 bases from J, the junction kept 4 bases outside the gene matches. Germline V gives CDR1 SGHRS, CDR2 YFSETQ. The CDR3 length is 14 residues.